This record concerns one T cell receptor (beta chain) sequence. This CDR3 is built from 16 residues. Germline V gives CDR1 DFQATT, CDR2 SNEGSKA (reference sequence). Germline trimming cut 2 bases from V and 0 bases from J; bases unmatched to any gene: 5. These data are taken from a study of T-cell memory formation after mild COVID-19. Study-wide context: TCR clusters were mostly confined to one donor each.

Using its own MiXCR run on the 5' RACE reads, TCRdb lists one record per CDR3 protein. The table shows about 390,000 distinct CDR3 sequences, with approximately 16% occurring only once. This rearrangement joins TRBV20-1 to TRBJ2-1; 9 bases fit TRBD2. The receptor comes from a man in his late teens or twenties who had mild COVID-19 (a few samples of this study predate the infection). Cell type and time point are not known. Sequencing used PBMCs or a T cell subset sorted from them (not recorded which). The CDR3 nucleotides are TGCAGTGCTAGACTAGCGGGGCTTAGCTCCTACAATGAGCAGTTCTTC. Its translation: CSARLAGLSSYNEQFF.